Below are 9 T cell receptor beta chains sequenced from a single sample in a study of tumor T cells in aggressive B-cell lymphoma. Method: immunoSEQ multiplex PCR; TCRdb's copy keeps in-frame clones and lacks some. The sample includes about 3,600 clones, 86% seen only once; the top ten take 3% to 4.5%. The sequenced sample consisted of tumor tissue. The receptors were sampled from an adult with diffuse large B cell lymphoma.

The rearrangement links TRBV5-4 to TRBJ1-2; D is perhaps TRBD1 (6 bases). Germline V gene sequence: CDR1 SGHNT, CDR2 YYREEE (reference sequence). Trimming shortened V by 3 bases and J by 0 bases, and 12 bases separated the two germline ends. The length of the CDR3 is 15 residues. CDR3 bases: TGTGCCAGCAGCTCCCAGGGGCCATCTAACTATGGCTACACCTTC. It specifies CASSSQGPSNYGYTF. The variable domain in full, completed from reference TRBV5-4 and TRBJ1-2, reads ETGVTQSPTHLIKTRGQQVTLRCSSQSGHNTVSWYQQALGQGPQFIFQYYREEENGRGNFPPRFSGLQFPNYSSELNVNALELDDSALYLCASSSQGPSNYGYTFGSGTRLTVV.

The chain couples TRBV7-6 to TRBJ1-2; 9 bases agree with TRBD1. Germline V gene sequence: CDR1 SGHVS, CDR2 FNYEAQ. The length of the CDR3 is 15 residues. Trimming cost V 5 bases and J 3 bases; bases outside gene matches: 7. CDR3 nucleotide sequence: TGTGCCAGCAGCATCGGACAGGGGAGGGACTATGGCTACACCTTC. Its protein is CASSIGQGRDYGYTF. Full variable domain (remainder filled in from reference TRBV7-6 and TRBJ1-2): GAGVSQSPRYKVTKRGQDVALRCDPISGHVSLYWYRQALGQGPEFLTYFNYEAQQDKSGLPNDRFSAERPEGSISTLTIQRTEQRDSAMYRCASSIGQGRDYGYTFGSGTRLTVV.

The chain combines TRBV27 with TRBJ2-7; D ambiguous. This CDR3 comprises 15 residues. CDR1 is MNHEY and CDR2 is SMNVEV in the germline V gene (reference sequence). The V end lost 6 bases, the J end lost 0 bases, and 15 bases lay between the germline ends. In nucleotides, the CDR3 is TGTGCCAGCAGACTTAACGACATTAGCTCCTACGAGCAGTACTTC. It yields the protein CASRLNDISSYEQYF.

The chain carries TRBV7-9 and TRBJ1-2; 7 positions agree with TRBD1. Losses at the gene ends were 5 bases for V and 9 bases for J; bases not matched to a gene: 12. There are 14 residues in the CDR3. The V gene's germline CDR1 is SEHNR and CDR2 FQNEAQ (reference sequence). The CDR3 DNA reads TGTGCCAGCAGCCAACGGGACAGTCTAAAGAGCTACACCTTC. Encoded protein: CASSQRDSLKSYTF.

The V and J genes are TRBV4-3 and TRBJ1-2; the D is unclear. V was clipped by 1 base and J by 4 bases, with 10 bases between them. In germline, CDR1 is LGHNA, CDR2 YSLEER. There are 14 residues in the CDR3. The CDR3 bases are TGCGCCAGCAGCCAAGTCGGGATCTTCTATGGCTACACCTTC. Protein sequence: CASSQVGIFYGYTF.

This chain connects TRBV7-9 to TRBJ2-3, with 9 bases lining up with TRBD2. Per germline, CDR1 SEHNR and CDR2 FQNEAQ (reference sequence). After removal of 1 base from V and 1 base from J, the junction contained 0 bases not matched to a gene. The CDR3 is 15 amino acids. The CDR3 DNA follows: TGTGCCAGCAGCTTAGGGACTAGCGGCACAGATACGCAGTATTTT. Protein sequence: CASSLGTSGTDTQYF.

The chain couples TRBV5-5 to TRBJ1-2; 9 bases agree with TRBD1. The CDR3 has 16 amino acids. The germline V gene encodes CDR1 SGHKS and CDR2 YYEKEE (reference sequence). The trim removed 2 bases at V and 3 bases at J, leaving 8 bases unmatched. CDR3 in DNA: TGTGCCAGCAGCTTTCTTTCCGGGACAGGGTACTATGGCTACACCTTC. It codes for CASSFLSGTGYYGYTF.

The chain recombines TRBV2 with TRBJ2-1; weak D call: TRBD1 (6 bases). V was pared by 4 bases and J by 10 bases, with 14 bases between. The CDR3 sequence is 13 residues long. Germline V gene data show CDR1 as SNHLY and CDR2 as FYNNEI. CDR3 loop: CASSAVVTGEQFF. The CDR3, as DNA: TGTGCCAGCAGTGCTGTAGTCACAGGGGAGCAGTTCTTC.

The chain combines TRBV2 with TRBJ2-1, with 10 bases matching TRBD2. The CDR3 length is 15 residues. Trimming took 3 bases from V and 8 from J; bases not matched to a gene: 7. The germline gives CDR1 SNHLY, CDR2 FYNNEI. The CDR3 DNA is TGTGCCAGCAGTGACCGGACTAGCGGCCCCCATGAGCAGTTCTTC. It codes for CASSDRTSGPHEQFF.